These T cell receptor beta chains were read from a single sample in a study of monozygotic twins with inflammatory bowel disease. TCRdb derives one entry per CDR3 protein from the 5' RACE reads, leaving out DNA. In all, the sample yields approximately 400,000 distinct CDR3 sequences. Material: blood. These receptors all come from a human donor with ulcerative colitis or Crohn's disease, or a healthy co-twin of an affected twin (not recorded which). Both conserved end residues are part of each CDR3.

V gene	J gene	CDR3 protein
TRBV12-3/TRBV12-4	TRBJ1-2	CASSFGVYGYTF
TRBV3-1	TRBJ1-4	CASSHPAREKLFF
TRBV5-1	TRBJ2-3	CASSLAGARDTQYF
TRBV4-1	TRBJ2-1	CASSQVGAYNEQFF
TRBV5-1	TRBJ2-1	CASTGTSGSGYNEQFF
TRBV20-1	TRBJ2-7	CSAPRTSTYEQYF
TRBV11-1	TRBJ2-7	CASSLQGGDSYEQYF
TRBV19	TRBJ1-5	CASSIISGQGHQPQHF
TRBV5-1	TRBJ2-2	CASSLVVGSDTGELFF
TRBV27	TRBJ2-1	CASRASSYNEQFF
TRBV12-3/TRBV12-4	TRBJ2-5	CASSLSRREETQYF
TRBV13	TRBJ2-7	CASSLLTGTYEQYF
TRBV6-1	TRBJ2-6	CASSPMNSGANVLTF
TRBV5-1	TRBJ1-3	CASSSSPNSGNTIYF
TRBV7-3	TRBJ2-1	CASSLMGLAGVNEQFF
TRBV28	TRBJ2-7	CASSLGGNPLYEQYF
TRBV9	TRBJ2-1	CASSVAANSYNEQFF
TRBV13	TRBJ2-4	CASSDIQENIQYF
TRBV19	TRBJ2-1	CASSISGEGRKRDEQFF
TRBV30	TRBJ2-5	CAWSWGETQYF
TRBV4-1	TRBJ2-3	CASSQEERGTDTQYF
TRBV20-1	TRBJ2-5	CSASNGPMWGQETQYF
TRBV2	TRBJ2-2	CASSQLTSGGPGELFF
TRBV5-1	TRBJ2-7	CASRPGLAGDYEQYF
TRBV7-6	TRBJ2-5	CASSLPTGVGETQYF